The T cell receptor beta chain described here comes from a study of blood T cell repertoires in COVID-19. Study summary: There were acute and convalescent COVID-19 samples, and they came from the United States, Italy and Spain.

The assay was immunoSEQ multiplex PCR, and TCRdb's table has in-frame clones only and misses some. The sample consists of about 46,000 clones, 80% to 90% of them appearing once. The CDR3 runs to 15 residues. Germline CDR1 reads LGHDT; CDR2 reads YNNKEL (reference sequence). Trimming cost V 2 bases and J 3 bases; bases outside gene matches: 3. The sequencing sample was made of peripheral blood. The TCR was taken from a human donor with active COVID-19. The donor label of this sample is uncertain. The rearrangement links TRBV3-1 (or the pseudogene TRBV3-2) to TRBJ2-3, with 9 bases matching TRBD2. The CDR3 loop reads CASSQPGLATDTQYF. The CDR3 DNA sequence: TGTGCCAGCAGCCAACCGGGACTAGCTACAGATACGCAGTATTTT.